A single sample gave rise to the 15 T cell receptor beta chains below, sequenced in a study of T-cell reconstitution after alpha-beta-depleted transplantation in children. As it was prepared, the TCRbeta library received unique molecular identifiers. One entry per CDR3 protein results from TCRdb running MiXCR on the PCR reads. The sample has 250,000 to 300,000 distinct CDR3 sequences, about 10% seen once. The starting material was PBMCs from the stem cell graft donor, obtained from the stem cell graft. The receptor set was obtained from a human donor who donated a stem cell graft to a child with SCID.

This chain links TRBV4-2 with TRBJ1-5; D ambiguous. The CDR3 runs to 16 residues. Germline V lookup: CDR1 LGHNA, CDR2 YNFKEQ. Trimming cost V 3 bases and J 1 base, with 13 bases left between them. For the CDR3, the DNA is TGTGCCAGCAGCCACGATAGGGCAGTAAGCAATCAGCCCCAGCATTTT. Translating it yields CASSHDRAVSNQPQHF.

This sequence joins TRBV5-1 and TRBJ2-7, with D maybe TRBD1 (5 bases). Per germline, CDR1 SGHRS and CDR2 YFSETQ. The CDR3 is 12 amino acids. V was shortened by 4 bases and J by 8 bases, with 13 bases between the two germline ends. The CDR3 nucleotides read TGCGCCAGCAGCCCTGGACATGACAAGCAGTACTTC. Amino acids: CASSPGHDKQYF. Complete variable domain (other parts from reference TRBV5-1 and TRBJ2-7): KAGVTQTPRYLIKTRGQQVTLSCSPISGHRSVSWYQQTPGQGLQFLFEYFSETQRNKGNFPGRFSGRQFSNSRSEMNVSTLELGDSALYLCASSPGHDKQYFGPGTRLTVT.

The V gene is TRBV7-3, the J gene TRBJ2-2; 11 positions match TRBD2. The CDR3 totals 15 residues. V lost 5 bases, J lost 7 bases, and 6 bases stayed unmatched. The germline V gene encodes CDR1 SGHTA and CDR2 FQGTGA. CDR3 nucleotide sequence: TGTGCCAGCAGCAAACCTAGCGGGGGGAGCGGGGAGCTGTTTTTT. Amino acid sequence: CASSKPSGGSGELFF.

The rearrangement uses TRBV2 and TRBJ1-2; a possible D gene is TRBD1 (6 bases). The V and J ends lost 6 bases and 8 bases respectively, with 13 bases between them. The CDR3 runs 12 residues. From germline, CDR1 is SNHLY and CDR2 FYNNEI. The CDR3 DNA reads as TGTGCCAGCAGGGAACAGGGAACGGGCTACACCTTC. It encodes CASREQGTGYTF.

In nucleotides, the CDR3 is TGTGCCAGCAGCGCGGCTCCCACAGGTGAACTCTATGGCTACACCTTC. Protein: CASSAAPTGELYGYTF. The V call is TRBV9, the J call TRBJ1-2; tentatively, D is TRBD1 (5 bases). The CDR3 is 16 residues long. V dropped 3 bases and J dropped 4 bases, with 19 bases sitting between them. The germline CDR1 and CDR2 sequences are SGDLS and YYNGEE.

This chain uses TRBV5-1 with TRBJ1-1; no clear D. The germline V and J ends were trimmed by 1 base and 5 bases, with 12 bases remaining between them. Germline V gene data show CDR1 as SGHRS and CDR2 as YFSETQ. There are 14 residues in the CDR3. The CDR3 region has the DNA TGCGCCAGCAGCTTGCAGGACCCGAAGACTGAAGCTTTCTTT. It encodes CASSLQDPKTEAFF.

The J gene is TRBJ2-4, the V gene TRBV6-4, with TRBD2 identical over 10 bases. The CDR3 is 14 residues long. V was clipped by 11 bases and J by 4 bases; unmatched bases: 8. The V gene's germline CDR1 is MRHNA and CDR2 SNTAGT. CDR3 nucleotide sequence: TGTGCCCCAGCTGGAGCGGGGGGGAAAAACATTCAGTACTTC. Translating gives CAPAGAGGKNIQYF.

This chain joins TRBV20-1 and TRBJ2-3; D remains unclear. Germline values: CDR1 DFQATT, CDR2 SNEGSKA (reference sequence). This CDR3 is 14 amino acids long. V lost 3 bases and J lost 0, with 10 bases in between. Here the CDR3 reads CSASFGTSTDTQYF. The CDR3 DNA follows: TGCAGTGCTAGCTTTGGAACTAGCACAGATACGCAGTATTTT.

The V and J genes are TRBV5-5 and TRBJ2-3, with a tentative D call TRBD1 (6 bases). Germline loops: CDR1 SGHKS, CDR2 YYEKEE (reference sequence). This CDR3 comprises 15 residues. V was cut by 3 bases and J by 6 bases, with 17 bases left in between. The CDR3 here is CASSYFRTAEDTQYF. DNA of the CDR3: TGTGCCAGCAGCTACTTCCGGACAGCAGAGGATACGCAGTATTTT.

The sample holds a few counts of this clonotype. The rearrangement links TRBV4-2 to TRBJ2-2; unclear D gene. Germline CDR1 reads LGHNA; CDR2 reads YNFKEQ. V lost 1 base and J 1 base, leaving 31 bases between the germline ends. CDR3 length: 23 amino acids. The CDR3 protein is CASSQVAFHHEVRLVQNTGELFF. CDR3 nucleotides: TGTGCCAGCAGCCAAGTTGCTTTCCACCACGAGGTCCGCCTGGTCCAGAACACCGGGGAGCTGTTTTTT.

CDR3: CASSLALEEQYF. Written as DNA, the CDR3 is TGTGCCAGCAGCTTAGCGCTTGAAGAGCAGTACTTC. V gene TRBV7-9 combines with J gene TRBJ2-7; D is unresolved. This CDR3 spans 12 amino acids. Germline assignment: CDR1 SEHNR and CDR2 FQNEAQ (reference sequence). Trimming took off 0 bases at V and 7 bases at J, with 7 bases between the two ends.

V gene TRBV20-1 combines with J gene TRBJ2-4, with TRBD1 as a possible D gene (6 bases). Germline CDR1 and CDR2: DFQATT and SNEGSKA (reference sequence). Trimming took off 0 bases at V and 0 bases at J, with 9 bases between the two ends. This CDR3 has 15 residues. The CDR3 is CSARDQGLAKNIQYF. The DNA of the CDR3 is TGCAGTGCTAGAGATCAGGGGCTAGCCAAAAACATTCAGTACTTC.

The chain recombines TRBV20-1 with TRBJ2-3; no definite D call. V was trimmed by 5 bases and J by 0 bases, leaving 9 bases between them. Germline lookup yields CDR1 DFQATT and CDR2 SNEGSKA (reference sequence). CDR3 length: 13 amino acids. The CDR3 DNA sequence: TGCAGTGCTCACAAGGATAGCACAGATACGCAGTATTTT. It is translated as CSAHKDSTDTQYF.

This clonotype turned up a few times. The chain combines TRBV10-1 with TRBJ2-3; 11 bases are shared with TRBD1. Per the germline V gene, CDR1 is WNHNN and CDR2 is SYGVQD (reference sequence). The CDR3 is 15 amino acids. V dropped 0 bases and J dropped 4; count of bases not matched to a gene: 0. The CDR3 nucleotides are TGCGCCAGCAGTGAGTCGGACAGGGGGCCAGATACGCAGTATTTT. Translation: CASSESDRGPDTQYF.

The gene calls are TRBV6-2 or TRBV6-3 and TRBJ2-2; TRBD1 matches 9 bases. The germline V gene encodes CDR1 MNHEY and CDR2 SVGEGT. Trimming at V came to 6 bases and at J to 6 bases, leaving 11 bases not matched to a gene. The CDR3 runs 16 residues. The CDR3 sequence is CASSKNRDRVAGELFF. In DNA form, the CDR3 reads TGTGCCAGCAGCAAAAACCGGGACAGGGTGGCCGGGGAGCTGTTTTTT.